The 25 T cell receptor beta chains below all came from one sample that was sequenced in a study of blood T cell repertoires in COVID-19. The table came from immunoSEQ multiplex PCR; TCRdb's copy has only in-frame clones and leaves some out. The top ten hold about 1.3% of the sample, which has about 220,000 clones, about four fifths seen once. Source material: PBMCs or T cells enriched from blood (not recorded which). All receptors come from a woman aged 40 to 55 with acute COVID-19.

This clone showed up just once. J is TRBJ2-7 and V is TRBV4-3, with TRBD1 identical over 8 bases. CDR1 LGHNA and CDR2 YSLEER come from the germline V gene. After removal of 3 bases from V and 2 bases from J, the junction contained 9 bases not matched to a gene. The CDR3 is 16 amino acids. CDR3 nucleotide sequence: TGCGCCAGCAGCCAGGGGGCAGGGGGCGCAGCCTACGAGCAGTACTTC. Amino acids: CASSQGAGGAAYEQYF.

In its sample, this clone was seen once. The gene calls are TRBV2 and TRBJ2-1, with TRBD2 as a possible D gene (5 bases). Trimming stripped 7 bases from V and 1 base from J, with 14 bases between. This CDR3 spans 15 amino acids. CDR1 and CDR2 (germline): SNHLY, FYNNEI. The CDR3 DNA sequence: TGTGCCAGCACCAAGCGGCGAGCTTCCTACAATGAGCAGTTCTTC. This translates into CASTKRRASYNEQFF.

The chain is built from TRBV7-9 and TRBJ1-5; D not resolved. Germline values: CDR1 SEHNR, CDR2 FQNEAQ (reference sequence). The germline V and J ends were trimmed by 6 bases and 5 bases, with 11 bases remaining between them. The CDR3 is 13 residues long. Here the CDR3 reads CASRLGRDQPQHF. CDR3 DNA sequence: TGTGCCAGCAGACTAGGGAGGGATCAGCCCCAGCATTTT.

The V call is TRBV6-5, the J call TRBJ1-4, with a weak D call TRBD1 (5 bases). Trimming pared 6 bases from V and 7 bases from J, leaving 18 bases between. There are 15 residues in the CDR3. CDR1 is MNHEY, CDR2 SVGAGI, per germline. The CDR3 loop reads CASRDPGRGGEKLFF. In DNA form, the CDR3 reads TGTGCCAGCAGGGATCCTGGGAGGGGTGGTGAAAAACTGTTTTTT.

CDR3 sequence reads: CASSYTGLAGGDNEQFF. The CDR3 coding sequence is TGCGCCAGCAGCTACACCGGACTAGCGGGGGGGGACAATGAGCAGTTCTTC. The V call is TRBV10-1, the J call TRBJ2-1; 15 bases align to TRBD2. This CDR3 comprises 17 residues. Germline V CDR1 and CDR2: WNHNN, SYGVQD (reference sequence). With 6 bases clipped from V and 5 bases from J, the junction kept 8 bases outside the gene matches.

The CDR3 bases are TGTGCCAGCAGCCAAGGTTCAGGGGGCCGGAACACTGAAGCTTTCTTT. Its protein is CASSQGSGGRNTEAFF. The rearrangement uses TRBV4-2 and TRBJ1-1; TRBD1 aligns across 8 bases. Germline V gives CDR1 LGHNA, CDR2 YNFKEQ. The CDR3 extends over 16 amino acids. The V and J ends lost 1 base and 1 base, in that order; junction bases with no gene match: 5.

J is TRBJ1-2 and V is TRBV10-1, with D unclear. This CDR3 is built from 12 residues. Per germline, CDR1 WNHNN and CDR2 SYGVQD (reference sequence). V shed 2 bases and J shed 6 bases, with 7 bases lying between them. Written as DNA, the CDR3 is TGCGCCAGCAGTGAGGATCGGGATGGCTACACCTTC. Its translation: CASSEDRDGYTF.

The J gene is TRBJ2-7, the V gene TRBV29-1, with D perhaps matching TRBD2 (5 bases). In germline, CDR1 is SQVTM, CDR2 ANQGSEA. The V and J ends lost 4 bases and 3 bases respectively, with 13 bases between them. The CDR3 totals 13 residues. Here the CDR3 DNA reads TGCAGCGTTGTGAAGGCGGGCCGCTACGAGCAGTACTTC. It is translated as CSVVKAGRYEQYF.

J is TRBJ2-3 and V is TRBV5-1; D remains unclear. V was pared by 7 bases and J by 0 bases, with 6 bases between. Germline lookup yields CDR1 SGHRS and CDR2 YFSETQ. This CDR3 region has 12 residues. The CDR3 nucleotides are TGCGCCAGCCGAGTTAGCACAGATACGCAGTATTTT. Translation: CASRVSTDTQYF.

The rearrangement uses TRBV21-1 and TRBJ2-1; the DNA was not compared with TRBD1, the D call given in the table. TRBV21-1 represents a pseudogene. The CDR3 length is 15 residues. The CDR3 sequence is CASSKGKQGANEQFF. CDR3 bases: TGTGCCAGCAGCAAAGGGAAACAGGGGGCGAATGAGCAGTTCTTC.

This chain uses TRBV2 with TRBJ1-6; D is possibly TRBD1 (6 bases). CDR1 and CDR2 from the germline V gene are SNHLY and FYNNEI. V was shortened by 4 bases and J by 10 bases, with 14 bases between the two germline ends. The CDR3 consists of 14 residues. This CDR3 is CASSVQGGGSPLHF. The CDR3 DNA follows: TGTGCCAGCAGTGTTCAGGGAGGGGGGTCACCCCTCCACTTT.

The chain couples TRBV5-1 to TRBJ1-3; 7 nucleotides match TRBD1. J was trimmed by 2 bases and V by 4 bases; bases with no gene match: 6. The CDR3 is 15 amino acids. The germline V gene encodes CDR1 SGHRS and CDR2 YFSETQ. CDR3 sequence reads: CASSTTGVTGNTIYF. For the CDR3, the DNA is TGCGCCAGCAGCACCACAGGGGTCACTGGAAACACCATATATTTT.

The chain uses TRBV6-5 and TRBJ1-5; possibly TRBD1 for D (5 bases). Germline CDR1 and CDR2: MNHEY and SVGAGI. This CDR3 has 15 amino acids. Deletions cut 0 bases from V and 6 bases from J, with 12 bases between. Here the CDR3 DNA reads TGTGCCAGCAGTTACTCGAACCAGGGTGGTCAGCCCCAGCATTTT. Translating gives CASSYSNQGGQPQHF.

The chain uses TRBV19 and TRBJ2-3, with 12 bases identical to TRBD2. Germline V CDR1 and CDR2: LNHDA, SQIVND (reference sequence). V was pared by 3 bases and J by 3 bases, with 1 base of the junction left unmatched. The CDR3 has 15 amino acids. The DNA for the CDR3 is TGTGCCAGTAGTATGGGGACTAGCGGGACAGATACGCAGTATTTT. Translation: CASSMGTSGTDTQYF.

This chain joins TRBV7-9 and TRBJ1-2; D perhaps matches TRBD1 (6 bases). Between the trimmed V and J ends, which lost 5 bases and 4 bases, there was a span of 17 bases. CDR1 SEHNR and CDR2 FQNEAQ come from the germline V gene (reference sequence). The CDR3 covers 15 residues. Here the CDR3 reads CASSRNRESGYGYTF. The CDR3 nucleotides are TGTGCCAGCAGCAGGAACAGGGAGAGCGGCTATGGCTACACCTTC.

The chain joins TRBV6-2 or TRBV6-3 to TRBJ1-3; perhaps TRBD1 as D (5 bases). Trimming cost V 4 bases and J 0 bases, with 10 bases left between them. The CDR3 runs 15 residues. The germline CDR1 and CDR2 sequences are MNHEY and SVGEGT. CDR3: CASSSGLNSGNTIYF. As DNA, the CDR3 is TGTGCCAGCAGTTCGGGACTCAACTCTGGAAACACCATATATTTT.

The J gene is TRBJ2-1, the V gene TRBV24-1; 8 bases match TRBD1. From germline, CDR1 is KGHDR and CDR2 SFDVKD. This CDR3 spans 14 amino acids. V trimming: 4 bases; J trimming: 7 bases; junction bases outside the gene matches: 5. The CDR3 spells CATSEATGVNEQFF. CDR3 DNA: TGTGCCACCAGTGAAGCGACAGGGGTGAATGAGCAGTTCTTC.

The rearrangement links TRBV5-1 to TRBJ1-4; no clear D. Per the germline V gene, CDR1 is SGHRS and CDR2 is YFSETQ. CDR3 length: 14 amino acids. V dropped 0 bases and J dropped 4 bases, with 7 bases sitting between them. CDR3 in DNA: TGCGCCAGCAGCTTGGGGCAGATTAATGAAAAACTGTTTTTT. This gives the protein CASSLGQINEKLFF.

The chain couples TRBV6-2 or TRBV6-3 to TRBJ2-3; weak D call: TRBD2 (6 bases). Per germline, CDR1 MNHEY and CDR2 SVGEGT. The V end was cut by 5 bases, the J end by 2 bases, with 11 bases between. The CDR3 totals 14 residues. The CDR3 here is CASSPGLFTDTQYF. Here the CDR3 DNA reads TGTGCCAGCAGTCCGGGACTCTTCACAGATACGCAGTATTTT.

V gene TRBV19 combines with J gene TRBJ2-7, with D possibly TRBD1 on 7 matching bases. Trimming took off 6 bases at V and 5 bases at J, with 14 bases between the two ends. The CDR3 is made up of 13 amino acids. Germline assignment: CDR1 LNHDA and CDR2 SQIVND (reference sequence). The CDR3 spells CASRQGRLDEQYF. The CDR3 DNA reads TGTGCCAGTAGACAGGGGAGGTTGGACGAGCAGTACTTC. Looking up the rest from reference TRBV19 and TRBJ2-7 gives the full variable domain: DGGITQSPKYLFRKEGQNVTLSCEQNLNHDAMYWYRQDPGQGLRLIYYSQIVNDFQKGDIAEGYSVSREKKESFPLTVTSAQKNPTAFYLCASRQGRLDEQYFGPGTRLTVT.

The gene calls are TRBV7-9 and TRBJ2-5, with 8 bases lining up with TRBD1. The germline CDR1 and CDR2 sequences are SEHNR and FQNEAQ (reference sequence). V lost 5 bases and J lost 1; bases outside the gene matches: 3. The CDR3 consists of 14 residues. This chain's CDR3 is CASSPGQGQETQYF. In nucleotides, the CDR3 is TGTGCCAGCAGCCCCGGACAGGGCCAAGAGACCCAGTACTTC.

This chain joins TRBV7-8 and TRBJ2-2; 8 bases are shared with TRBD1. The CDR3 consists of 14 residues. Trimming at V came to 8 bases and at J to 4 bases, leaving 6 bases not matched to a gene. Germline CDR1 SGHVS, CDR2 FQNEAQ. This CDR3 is CASLGDRFTGELFF. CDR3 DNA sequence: TGTGCCAGCCTGGGGGACAGGTTCACCGGGGAGCTGTTTTTT.

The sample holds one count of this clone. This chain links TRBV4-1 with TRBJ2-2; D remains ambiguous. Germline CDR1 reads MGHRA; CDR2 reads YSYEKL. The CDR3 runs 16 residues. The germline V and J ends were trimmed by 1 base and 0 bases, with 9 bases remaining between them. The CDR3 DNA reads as TGCGCCAGCAGCCAAGCTAGGCTACCGAACACCGGGGAGCTGTTTTTT. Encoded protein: CASSQARLPNTGELFF.

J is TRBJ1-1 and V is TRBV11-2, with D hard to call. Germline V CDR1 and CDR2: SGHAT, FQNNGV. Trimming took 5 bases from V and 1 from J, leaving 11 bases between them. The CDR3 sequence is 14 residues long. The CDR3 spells CASSAGVGNTEAFF. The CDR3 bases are TGTGCCAGCAGCGCAGGCGTAGGGAACACTGAAGCTTTCTTT.

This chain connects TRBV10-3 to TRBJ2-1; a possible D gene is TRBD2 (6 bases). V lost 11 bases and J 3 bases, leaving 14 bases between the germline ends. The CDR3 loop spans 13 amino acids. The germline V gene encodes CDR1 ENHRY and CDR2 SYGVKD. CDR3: CAGGSTLYNEQFF. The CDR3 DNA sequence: TGTGCCGGGGGGAGCACCCTCTACAATGAGCAGTTCTTC.